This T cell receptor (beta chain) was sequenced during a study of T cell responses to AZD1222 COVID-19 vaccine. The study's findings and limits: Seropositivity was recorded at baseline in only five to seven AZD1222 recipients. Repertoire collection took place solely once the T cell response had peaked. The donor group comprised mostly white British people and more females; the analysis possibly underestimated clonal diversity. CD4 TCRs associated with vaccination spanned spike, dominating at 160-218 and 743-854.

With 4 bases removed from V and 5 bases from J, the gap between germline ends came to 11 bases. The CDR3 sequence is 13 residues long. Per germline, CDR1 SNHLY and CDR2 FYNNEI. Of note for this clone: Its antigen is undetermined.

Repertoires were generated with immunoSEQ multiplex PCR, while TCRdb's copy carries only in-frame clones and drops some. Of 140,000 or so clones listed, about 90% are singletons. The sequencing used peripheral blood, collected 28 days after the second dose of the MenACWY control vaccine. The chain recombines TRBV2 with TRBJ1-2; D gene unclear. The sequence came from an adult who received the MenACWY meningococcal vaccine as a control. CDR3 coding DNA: TGTGCCAGCAGTGTTGGAGACTCTTATGGCTACACCTTC. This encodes CASSVGDSYGYTF.